The 19 T cell receptor beta chains listed next were all sequenced from one sample in a study of cytomegalovirus exposure and HLA in healthy donors. Primers included in the PCR were 60 Vbeta and 13 Jbeta primers. Method: immunoSEQ multiplex PCR; TCRdb's copy keeps in-frame clones and lacks some. The table lists under 200,000 clones, approximately 82% of them singletons, with 1.5% to 2% in the top ten. Specimen: PBMCs. These receptors all come from a woman aged 18-35 years in good health and CMV-seronegative.

This sequence joins TRBV5-1 and TRBJ2-3; TRBD1 is a possible D gene (8 bases). V dropped 2 bases and J dropped 1 base, with 29 bases sitting between them. Germline-derived CDR1 and CDR2 are SGHRS and YFSETQ. This CDR3 contains 21 residues. The CDR3 nucleotides read TGCGCCAGCAGCTTAGTCCAGACAGGGGACAGGCTAGCGGCTCGCACAGATACGCAGTATTTT. Translated, it gives CASSLVQTGDRLAARTDTQYF.

This clone was counted between two and nine times. A junction end diverges from the germline sequence, so it may reflect a read error. The chain employs TRBV7-9 and TRBJ2-7; TRBD2 might be the D (5 bases). From germline, CDR1 is SEHNR and CDR2 FQNEAQ (reference sequence). The CDR3 is 14 amino acids. DNA of the CDR3: TGTTCCAGCAGCTTAGCGTCTATGTCCGGCGAGCAGTACTTC. It specifies CSSSLASMSGEQYF.

This chain connects TRBV5-8 to TRBJ1-5; 9 bases align to TRBD1. The CDR3 loop spans 15 amino acids. Germline V lookup: CDR1 SGHTS, CDR2 YDEGEE. V was pared by 0 bases and J by 6 bases, with 4 bases of the junction left unmatched. For the CDR3, the DNA is TGTGCCAGCAGCTTGGGGACAGGGGCTAGTCAGCCCCAGCATTTT. This translates into CASSLGTGASQPQHF.

This clone came up once. The CDR3 nucleotides are TGTGCCAGCAGCTTGGAGGGAGGGAACTATGGCTACACCTTC. Translation: CASSLEGGNYGYTF. The rearrangement links TRBV7-2 to TRBJ1-2; D is uncertain. Trimming removed 3 bases from V and 2 bases from J, with 10 bases in between. The CDR3 spans 14 residues. The V gene's germline CDR1 is SGHTA and CDR2 FQGNSA.

The J gene is TRBJ1-6, the V gene TRBV7-9; D possibly corresponds to TRBD1 (5 bases). Trimming left V 0 bases short and J 9 bases short, with 18 bases between. Germline values: CDR1 SEHNR, CDR2 FQNEAQ (reference sequence). The length of the CDR3 is 17 residues. The CDR3, as DNA: TGTGCCAGCAGCTTAGCGGGGGGTCGGGGAATCTTTTCACCCCTCCACTTT. This gives the protein CASSLAGGRGIFSPLHF. Full variable domain (missing parts from reference TRBV7-9 and TRBJ1-6): DTGVSQNPRHKITKRGQNVTFRCDPISEHNRLYWYRQTLGQGPEFLTYFQNEAQLEKSRLLSDRFSAERPKGSFSTLEIQRTEQGDSAMYLCASSLAGGRGIFSPLHFGNGTRLTVT.

The chain combines TRBV28 with TRBJ2-3, with D possibly being TRBD2 (7 bases). Trimming stripped 3 bases from V and 2 bases from J, with 21 bases between. Germline V CDR1 and CDR2: MDHEN, SYDVKM. This CDR3 is built from 18 residues. This CDR3 reads CASSFPPVRRGLTDTQYF. In nucleotides, the CDR3 is TGTGCCAGCAGTTTCCCCCCTGTTAGGCGGGGGCTCACAGATACGCAGTATTTT.

The chain recombines TRBV7-2 with TRBJ1-1, with D hard to call. The CDR3 consists of 12 residues. Per the germline V gene, CDR1 is SGHTA and CDR2 is FQGNSA. Trimming took off 5 bases at V and 0 bases at J, with 4 bases between the two ends. CDR3 region: CASSHMNTEAFF. CDR3 sequence (DNA): TGTGCCAGCAGCCACATGAACACTGAAGCTTTCTTT.

The rearrangement joins TRBV6-5 to TRBJ1-5, with 7 bases fitting TRBD1. The J segment lost 2 bases and the V segment lost 7 bases, leaving 8 bases of the junction unmatched. Germline CDR1 is MNHEY and CDR2 is SVGAGI. This CDR3 has 15 residues. The CDR3 sequence is CASKSLGQGNQPQHF. As DNA, the CDR3 is TGTGCCAGCAAAAGTCTCGGACAGGGCAATCAGCCCCAGCATTTT.

The chain has TRBV19 and TRBJ2-1, with 8 bases matching TRBD1. Germline loops: CDR1 LNHDA, CDR2 SQIVND (reference sequence). Germline trimming cut 3 bases from V and 5 bases from J; bases unmatched to any gene: 3. The CDR3 length is 14 residues. The CDR3 nucleotides read TGTGCCAGTAGTATGGGACAGGCGAACAATGAGCAGTTCTTC. Encoded protein: CASSMGQANNEQFF.

The V and J genes are TRBV9 and TRBJ2-2; D perhaps matches TRBD1 (5 bases). Looked up from germline, CDR1 is SGDLS and CDR2 is YYNGEE. The CDR3 loop spans 15 amino acids. The V and J ends lost 0 bases and 4 bases respectively, with 10 bases between them. The CDR3 reads CASSVEWGGTGELFF. The CDR3 DNA is TGTGCCAGCAGCGTAGAATGGGGCGGCACCGGGGAGCTGTTTTTT.

J is TRBJ2-3 and V is TRBV25-1; tentatively, D is TRBD1 (6 bases). Trimming removed 6 bases at V and 5 bases at J, with 12 bases between. The germline V gene has CDR1 MGHDK and CDR2 SYGVNS. This CDR3 region has 13 residues. The DNA for the CDR3 is TGTGCCAGCAGGAGGACAGTTCTAGATACGCAGTATTTT. It yields the protein CASRRTVLDTQYF. The full variable domain, in which reference TRBV25-1 and TRBJ2-3 provide the parts outside the CDR3, is EADIYQTPRYLVIGTGKKITLECSQTMGHDKMYWYQQDPGMELHLIHYSYGVNSTEKGDLSSESTVSRIRTEHFPLTLESARPSHTSQYLCASRRTVLDTQYFGPGTRLTVL.

This rearrangement joins TRBV28 to TRBJ2-7; D call uncertain. V was clipped by 4 bases and J by 1 base, with 5 bases between them. The CDR3 is made up of 12 amino acids. Germline V CDR1 and CDR2: MDHEN, SYDVKM. The CDR3 here is CASSSTSYEQYF. The CDR3 nucleotides read TGTGCCAGCAGTTCTACGTCCTACGAGCAGTACTTC.

This clone was seen only a few times. The CDR3 DNA sequence: TGTGCCAGCAGCTTGTTTGGGGGCTTCCCCTACGAGCAGTACTTC. It codes for CASSLFGGFPYEQYF. The V and J genes are TRBV7-2 and TRBJ2-7, with a possible D match to TRBD1 (6 bases). CDR3 length equals 15 residues. CDR1 is SGHTA, CDR2 FQGNSA, per germline. Trimming shortened V by 3 bases and J by 2 bases, and 14 bases separated the two germline ends.

This clone was counted between two and nine times. The chain uses TRBV4-1 and TRBJ2-5; 7 nucleotides match TRBD1. V lost 4 bases, J lost 5 bases, and 4 bases stayed unmatched. The CDR3 totals 13 residues. The germline V gene encodes CDR1 MGHRA and CDR2 YSYEKL. CDR3 residues: CASSRTGSETQYF. CDR3 DNA: TGCGCCAGCAGCCGGACAGGTTCGGAGACCCAGTACTTC.

The J gene is TRBJ1-2, the V gene TRBV6-5; TRBD1 aligns across 8 bases. V shed 5 bases and J 4 bases; nucleotides not matched to a gene: 3. CDR3 size: 13 residues. In germline, CDR1 is MNHEY, CDR2 SVGAGI. Here the CDR3 reads CASSRGTGYGYTF. CDR3 bases: TGTGCCAGCAGTCGAGGGACAGGCTATGGCTACACCTTC.

This clone was found a few times. This chain uses TRBV19 with TRBJ2-2; 7 nucleotides line up with TRBD1. Unmatched junction bases numbered 5, after V lost 5 bases and J lost 2 bases. The CDR3 has 15 residues. In germline, CDR1 is LNHDA, CDR2 SQIVND (reference sequence). CDR3 DNA sequence: TGTGCCAGTAGTGGGGACAGCGTTAACACCGGGGAGCTGTTTTTT. The encoded protein is CASSGDSVNTGELFF.

Notes on this clone: The sample holds other DNA sequences that translate to the same CDR3. The chain carries TRBV5-1 and TRBJ2-3; TRBD2 aligns across 7 bases. Losses at the gene ends were 3 bases for V and 6 bases for J; bases not matched to a gene: 4. Germline CDR1 reads SGHRS; CDR2 reads YFSETQ. CDR3 size: 13 residues. CDR3 DNA: TGCGCCAGCAGCTGGGGGGGTGCGGATACGCAGTATTTT. Its translation is CASSWGGADTQYF.

This sequence joins TRBV7-9 and TRBJ2-3, with TRBD2 matching over 8 bases. Per germline, CDR1 SEHNR and CDR2 FQNEAQ (reference sequence). Trimming at V came to 4 bases and at J to 0 bases, leaving 6 bases not matched to a gene. The CDR3 totals 16 residues. The CDR3 DNA is TGTGCCAGCAGCTATCTACTAGCGGAAAGCACAGATACGCAGTATTTT. This encodes CASSYLLAESTDTQYF.

This rearrangement joins TRBV4-3 to TRBJ1-1; a possible D gene is TRBD1 (5 bases). Trimming pared 4 bases from V and 6 bases from J, leaving 18 bases between. The CDR3 loop spans 15 amino acids. Germline values: CDR1 LGHNA, CDR2 YSLEER. The chain's CDR3 is CASSLLAGKVAEAFF. DNA for the CDR3: TGCGCCAGCAGCCTCCTCGCAGGGAAAGTAGCTGAAGCTTTCTTT.